Shown below are 17 T cell receptor beta chains from a single sample sequenced in a study of blood T cell repertoires in COVID-19. The protocol was immunoSEQ multiplex PCR, while the TCRdb copy is restricted to in-frame clones and leaves out a portion. The table lists about 260,000 clones, around 82% of them singletons, with approximately 9% in the top ten. Sequenced sample: peripheral blood. The origin of the receptors is a woman between 45 and 60 years old who had recovered from COVID-19.

This sequence joins TRBV2 and TRBJ2-5; possibly TRBD1 for D (5 bases). CDR3 size: 15 residues. Deletions cut 3 bases from V and 2 bases from J, with 13 bases between. CDR1 SNHLY and CDR2 FYNNEI come from the germline V gene. The CDR3 DNA is TGTGCCAGCAGTGATTGGCTTCCAGGGCAAGAGACCCAGTACTTC. Its translation is CASSDWLPGQETQYF.

The table lists this clone with a few counts. The rearrangement uses TRBV7-9 and TRBJ2-2; TRBD2 is a possible D gene (6 bases). The CDR3 is 14 amino acids. Germline V gene lookup returns CDR1 SEHNR and CDR2 FQNEAQ (reference sequence). The V and J ends lost 8 bases and 1 base respectively, with 11 bases between them. In DNA form, the CDR3 reads TGTGCCAGCGGACTACGGGAGAACACCGGGGAGCTGTTTTTT. It is translated as CASGLRENTGELFF.

V is TRBV19 and J is TRBJ2-7; a weak D match, TRBD1 (5 bases). This CDR3 is 15 amino acids long. Trimming cost V 3 bases and J 3 bases, with 15 bases left between them. Germline V gene sequence: CDR1 LNHDA, CDR2 SQIVND (reference sequence). The CDR3 loop reads CASSITGQGLYEQYF. CDR3 bases: TGTGCCAGTAGTATTACGGGCCAGGGTCTCTACGAGCAGTACTTC.

This chain links TRBV4-1 with TRBJ2-7; 7 bases are shared with TRBD1. This CDR3 region has 14 residues. Germline CDR1 is MGHRA and CDR2 is YSYEKL. V lost 1 base and J lost 12; bases outside the gene matches: 12. CDR3 region: CASSQAGTAGVLYF. The CDR3 DNA follows: TGCGCCAGCAGCCAAGCCGGGACAGCAGGCGTCTTGTACTTC.

The chain is built from TRBV7-2 and TRBJ2-3; tentative D call: TRBD2 (5 bases). From germline, CDR1 is SGHTA and CDR2 FQGNSA. The CDR3 is 17 amino acids. Trimming stripped 0 bases from V and 4 bases from J, with 17 bases between. Here the CDR3 DNA reads TGTGCCAGCAGCTTAGCGCGGAGGAGTACGAGAGCAGATACGCAGTATTTT. It encodes CASSLARRSTRADTQYF.

The chain couples TRBV7-8 to TRBJ2-2; TRBD2 agrees at 8 bases. CDR1 is SGHVS and CDR2 is FQNEAQ in the germline V gene. CDR3 length: 17 residues. J lost 1 base, V lost 0 bases, and 4 bases had no gene match. The CDR3 region is CASSLAGLAGNTGELFF. CDR3 DNA: TGTGCCAGCAGCTTAGCAGGTCTAGCGGGGAACACCGGGGAGCTGTTTTTT.

The chain links TRBV2 to TRBJ2-7, with TRBD1 matching over 7 bases. Germline V gene lookup returns CDR1 SNHLY and CDR2 FYNNEI. The CDR3 runs 18 residues. The V gene end was trimmed by 7 bases and the J gene end by 4 bases; junction bases not matched to a gene: 22. The CDR3 DNA sequence: TGTGCCAGCAAATACTCAGAGATCGGGACAGCTGGTCGGTACGAGCAGTACTTC. Translated, it gives CASKYSEIGTAGRYEQYF.

In this sample, this clone turned up once. The V gene is TRBV20-1, the J gene TRBJ2-4; D ambiguous. The ends were cut back, 5 bases at V and 2 bases at J, with 4 bases in the middle. CDR1 and CDR2 (germline): DFQATT, SNEGSKA (reference sequence). The CDR3 consists of 11 residues. Here the CDR3 reads CSASSKNIQYF. In DNA form, the CDR3 reads TGCAGTGCTTCCTCCAAAAACATTCAGTACTTC.

V usage is TRBV4-1 and J usage is TRBJ2-1; the D is unclear. This CDR3 is built from 12 residues. Germline V lookup: CDR1 MGHRA, CDR2 YSYEKL. V lost 3 bases to trimming and J lost 6 bases, with 6 bases between them. The CDR3 nucleotides read TGCGCCAGCAGCCAGCTAGGCAATGAGCAGTTCTTC. Translating it yields CASSQLGNEQFF.

This clone was recorded only once. The rearrangement uses TRBV10-3 and TRBJ2-7; 8 nucleotides match TRBD1. The CDR3 sequence is 13 residues long. Germline V gene data show CDR1 as ENHRY and CDR2 as SYGVKD. The J segment lost 6 bases and the V segment lost 7 bases, leaving 8 bases of the junction unmatched. CDR3 sequence (DNA): TGTGCCATCACTGGACAGGGAAGGGTCGAGCAGTACTTC. The encoded protein is CAITGQGRVEQYF.

The V gene is TRBV5-4, the J gene TRBJ2-1; TRBD1 agrees at 8 bases. Germline CDR1 and CDR2: SGHNT and YYREEE (reference sequence). This CDR3 has 17 amino acids. V gave up 4 bases and J gave up 4 bases; unmatched junction bases: 13. The CDR3 nucleotides are TGTGCCAGCAGCCTTCCACCCCAGGGGGCTACATACAATGAGCAGTTCTTC. It is translated as CASSLPPQGATYNEQFF.

This chain joins TRBV30 and TRBJ2-6; TRBD2 is a possible D gene (6 bases). CDR1 and CDR2 (germline): GTSNPN, SVGIG (reference sequence). The V end was cut by 3 bases, the J end by 2 bases, with 17 bases between. The CDR3 consists of 17 residues. The CDR3 spells CAWSARGGAPGANVLTF. CDR3 coding DNA: TGTGCCTGGAGCGCAAGGGGAGGCGCCCCTGGGGCCAACGTCCTGACTTTC.

This clone has a single count. The chain employs TRBV6-5 and TRBJ1-6; TRBD1 is a possible D gene (5 bases). The CDR3 is 15 amino acids. The V gene lost 2 bases and the J gene lost 6 bases, with 11 bases spanning the gap. Germline V lookup: CDR1 MNHEY, CDR2 SVGAGI. This CDR3 is CASSYVQDSNSPLHF. The CDR3 DNA follows: TGTGCCAGCAGTTACGTGCAAGACAGTAATTCACCCCTCCACTTT.

The rearrangement uses TRBV7-9 and TRBJ1-1; D is uncertain. Germline V gives CDR1 SEHNR, CDR2 FQNEAQ (reference sequence). The CDR3 has 14 amino acids. Trimming shortened V by 7 bases and J by 0 bases, and 12 bases separated the two germline ends. The CDR3 coding sequence is TGTGCCAGCATCAACGCGGGGATGAACACTGAAGCTTTCTTT. Protein: CASINAGMNTEAFF.

This clone was counted once. The V gene is TRBV18, the J gene TRBJ2-5; D not certain. V was pared by 0 bases and J by 1 base, with 9 bases between. CDR1 is KGHSH and CDR2 is LQKENI in the germline V gene. CDR3 length: 15 amino acids. The CDR3 loop reads CASSPPLRIQETQYF. Here the CDR3 DNA reads TGTGCCAGCTCACCACCCCTCAGGATCCAAGAGACCCAGTACTTC.

CDR3 sequence reads: CASSLDRVSAYEQYF. In DNA form, the CDR3 reads TGTGCCAGCAGCTTAGACCGGGTTTCAGCCTACGAGCAGTACTTC. The rearrangement links TRBV7-9 to TRBJ2-7; D ambiguous. The CDR3 sequence is 15 residues long. Between the trimmed V and J ends, which lost 1 base and 2 bases, there was a span of 12 bases. Germline V gene sequence: CDR1 SEHNR, CDR2 FQNEAQ (reference sequence). The variable domain in full, with the rest retrieved from reference TRBV7-9 and TRBJ2-7, is DTGVSQNPRHKITKRGQNVTFRCDPISEHNRLYWYRQTLGQGPEFLTYFQNEAQLEKSRLLSDRFSAERPKGSFSTLEIQRTEQGDSAMYLCASSLDRVSAYEQYFGPGTRLTVT.

The V call is TRBV7-3, the J call TRBJ1-2, with D unclear. The CDR3 has 13 amino acids. The germline V and J ends were trimmed by 5 bases and 2 bases, with 9 bases remaining between them. Germline assignment: CDR1 SGHTA and CDR2 FQGTGA. The CDR3 nucleotides are TGTGCCAGCAGCGCACAATCAAACTATGGCTACACCTTC. Translation: CASSAQSNYGYTF.